The rows below give T cell receptor beta chains drawn from one sample of a study of CD8 T cells in ankylosing spondylitis. TCRdb reprocessed the 5' RACE reads via MiXCR and lists one record per CDR3 protein. The sample has 390,000 or so distinct CDR3 sequences; 20% to 25% are singletons. Sequences were obtained from blood, either unsorted or a sorted T cell fraction (not recorded which). The receptors here all came from a male donor with ankylosing spondylitis. Each CDR3 is given with its conserved first and last residue. The order of the fields is D gene, J gene, V gene, CDR3 protein. D genes are given only for firm matches.

D: TRBD2
J: TRBJ2-7
V: TRBV2
CDR3: CASHYIAGGANEQYF

D: -
J: TRBJ2-3
V: TRBV5-1
CDR3: CASSNPSTDTQYF

D: -
J: TRBJ2-1
V: TRBV5-1
CDR3: CASSLVGLAADEQFF

D: -
J: TRBJ2-7
V: TRBV7-2
CDR3: CASSGGGKNYEQYF

D: -
J: TRBJ2-3
V: TRBV4-1
CDR3: CASSSKAGTSTDTQYF

D: TRBD1
J: TRBJ2-2
V: TRBV7-7
CDR3: CASSSGQGYGELFF

D: TRBD1
J: TRBJ1-2
V: TRBV28
CDR3: CGGTAYGYTF

D: -
J: TRBJ2-1
V: TRBV7-7
CDR3: CASSLFQTGNNEQFF

D: -
J: TRBJ1-5
V: TRBV20-1
CDR3: CSAMDRFLLSNQPQHF

D: -
J: TRBJ2-3
V: TRBV6-2/TRBV6-3
CDR3: CASSRPRPSDTQYF

D: TRBD2
J: TRBJ2-3
V: TRBV12-3/TRBV12-4
CDR3: CASSAGLASTDTQYF

D: TRBD2
J: TRBJ2-1
V: TRBV18
CDR3: CASSPRVAGLSHEQFF